These 18 T cell receptor beta chains share one sample of origin, sequenced in a study of siplizumab effects on memory and regulatory T cells. Clones were sequenced by immunoSEQ multiplex PCR, and TCRdb holds only the in-frame ones, with some missing. The sample records fewer than 120,000 clones, more than 90% being singletons. The specimen was CD4+ T cells sorted from blood. These receptor sequences come from a human donor in good health.

J is TRBJ2-5 and V is TRBV6-1; D ambiguous. The germline V and J ends were trimmed by 4 bases and 2 bases, with 14 bases remaining between them. The CDR3 contains 15 residues. The V gene's germline CDR1 is MNHNS and CDR2 SASEGT. CDR3 in DNA: TGTGCCAGCAGTGGGGGTAGGGTTTTGCAAGAGACCCAGTACTTC. This gives the protein CASSGGRVLQETQYF.

This chain links TRBV7-6 with TRBJ2-7; D is possibly TRBD1 or TRBD2 (5 bases each). The CDR3 sequence is 16 residues long. Trimming shortened V by 4 bases and J by 2 bases, and 18 bases separated the two germline ends. Germline CDR1 reads SGHVS; CDR2 reads FNYEAQ. The CDR3 nucleotides are TGTGCCAGCAGCTCCCTTCCACCGGGACCAGCCTACGAGCAGTACTTC. It is translated as CASSSLPPGPAYEQYF.

This clone appeared a single time. CDR3 amino acids: CASSYSRKDGYTF. The CDR3 DNA is TGTGCCAGCAGTTACTCGAGGAAGGATGGCTACACCTTC. The chain employs TRBV6-5 and TRBJ1-2, with D uncertain. V was trimmed by 0 bases and J by 6 bases, leaving 8 bases between them. CDR1 is MNHEY, CDR2 SVGAGI, per germline. CDR3 length: 13 residues.

The rearrangement uses TRBV25-1 and TRBJ2-1; TRBD1 is a possible D gene (6 bases). CDR1 is MGHDK and CDR2 is SYGVNS in the germline V gene. Trimming stripped 4 bases from V and 5 bases from J, with 21 bases between. The CDR3 extends over 17 amino acids. The CDR3 nucleotides read TGTGCCAGCAGTGTAATCGGACAGTTGGGAACGGACAATGAGCAGTTCTTC. Its translation is CASSVIGQLGTDNEQFF.

V usage is TRBV5-1 and J usage is TRBJ1-5; 7 nucleotides match TRBD1. The CDR3 runs 14 residues. V lost 2 bases and J lost 9; bases outside the gene matches: 8. Germline CDR1 reads SGHRS; CDR2 reads YFSETQ. In nucleotides, the CDR3 is TGCGCCAGCAGCTTACAGGGGTTCCCAGGGCCCCAGCATTTT. As protein: CASSLQGFPGPQHF.

The rearrangement uses TRBV7-9 and TRBJ2-5, with D perhaps matching TRBD1 or TRBD2 (5 bases each). Germline V gene data show CDR1 as SEHNR and CDR2 as FQNEAQ (reference sequence). Trimming left V 6 bases short and J 5 bases short, with 13 bases between. This CDR3 is 13 amino acids long. CDR3 coding DNA: TGTGCCAGCAGTGGGGGTTCTGGGGAGACCCAGTACTTC. Translation gives CASSGGSGETQYF.

The rearrangement uses TRBV6-1 and TRBJ2-4; D is perhaps TRBD1 or TRBD2 (6 bases each). V gave up 4 bases and J gave up 9 bases, with 13 bases separating them. The CDR3 contains 13 residues. Germline loops: CDR1 MNHNS, CDR2 SASEGT. In DNA form, the CDR3 reads TGTGCCAGCAGTGTAAGGGGGGTAGGCATTCAGTACTTC. Its protein is CASSVRGVGIQYF.

The chain couples TRBV5-4 to TRBJ2-7; TRBD2 agrees at 8 bases. This CDR3 is built from 14 residues. CDR1 and CDR2 (germline): SGHNT, YYREEE (reference sequence). J gave up 2 bases and V 2 bases, and 3 bases lay outside the gene matches. The CDR3 spells CASSFGGGPYEQYF. The CDR3 bases are TGTGCCAGCAGCTTCGGCGGGGGGCCCTACGAGCAGTACTTC.

The chain has TRBV5-1 and TRBJ2-1, with D hard to call. Germline V gene lookup returns CDR1 SGHRS and CDR2 YFSETQ. The CDR3 totals 15 residues. Trimming removed 4 bases at V and 0 bases at J, with 11 bases between. The CDR3 DNA follows: TGCGCCAGCAGCCCCTTTCCTAGCTCCTACAATGAGCAGTTCTTC. It translates to CASSPFPSSYNEQFF.

The rearrangement links TRBV28 to TRBJ1-5, with a tentative D call TRBD1 (6 bases). The germline V and J ends were trimmed by 6 bases and 6 bases, with 12 bases remaining between them. Germline CDR1 reads MDHEN; CDR2 reads SYDVKM. The CDR3 consists of 13 residues. The DNA of the CDR3 is TGTGCCAGCAGCAACAGGGTCGGTCAGCCCCAGCATTTT. The encoded protein is CASSNRVGQPQHF.

This chain connects TRBV7-2 to TRBJ2-2; D remains unclear. The CDR3 is 12 amino acids. Per the germline V gene, CDR1 is SGHTA and CDR2 is FQGNSA. The V end lost 5 bases, the J end lost 7 bases, and 8 bases lay between the germline ends. The chain's CDR3 is CASSTYGGELFF. Written as DNA, the CDR3 is TGTGCCAGCAGCACCTATGGCGGGGAGCTGTTTTTT.

This clone was counted a few times. The chain recombines TRBV6-1 with TRBJ1-5, with D possibly being TRBD1 (5 bases). The germline CDR1 and CDR2 sequences are MNHNS and SASEGT. Trimming shortened V by 2 bases and J by 3 bases, and 14 bases separated the two germline ends. The CDR3 extends over 16 amino acids. CDR3 sequence: CASSETGSRYNQPQHF. Written as DNA, the CDR3 is TGTGCCAGCAGTGAAACAGGTTCGCGATACAATCAGCCCCAGCATTTT.

This clone was counted between two and nine times. V and J are TRBV9 and TRBJ2-1; D gene uncertain. Trimming shortened V by 3 bases and J by 9 bases, and 7 bases separated the two germline ends. The CDR3 runs 11 residues. Per the germline V gene, CDR1 is SGDLS and CDR2 is YYNGEE. The CDR3 region has the DNA TGTGCCAGCAGCGCCAACGTTGAGCAGTTCTTC. As protein: CASSANVEQFF.

This rearrangement joins TRBV15 to TRBJ2-7; no firm D call. Germline V gene sequence: CDR1 LNHNV, CDR2 YYDKDF (reference sequence). This CDR3 spans 15 amino acids. Trimming stripped 0 bases from V and 2 bases from J, with 11 bases between. The CDR3 reads CATSRDTVSAYEQYF. CDR3 DNA sequence: TGTGCCACCAGCAGAGATACCGTTTCAGCCTACGAGCAGTACTTC.

This clone occurred a few times. The chain employs TRBV5-1 and TRBJ1-3; D gene ambiguous. Between the trimmed V and J ends, which lost 4 bases and 0 bases, there was a span of 8 bases. Germline CDR1 and CDR2: SGHRS and YFSETQ. This CDR3 is built from 14 residues. The CDR3 DNA is TGCGCCAGCAGCGCCGCGAGCTCTGGAAACACCATATATTTT. It translates to CASSAASSGNTIYF. The full variable domain, rest sourced from reference TRBV5-1 and TRBJ1-3, is KAGVTQTPRYLIKTRGQQVTLSCSPISGHRSVSWYQQTPGQGLQFLFEYFSETQRNKGNFPGRFSGRQFSNSRSEMNVSTLELGDSALYLCASSAASSGNTIYFGEGSWLTVV.

This clone was counted a single time. This sequence joins TRBV7-2 and TRBJ2-7, with TRBD1 matching 7 bases. In germline, CDR1 is SGHTA, CDR2 FQGNSA. This CDR3 is 15 amino acids long. The trim removed 5 bases at V and 1 base at J, leaving 8 bases unmatched. CDR3 DNA sequence: TGTGCCAGCAGCCTGGGTGACAGGGCGTCCTACGAGCAGTACTTC. Amino acid sequence: CASSLGDRASYEQYF.

J is TRBJ2-5 and V is TRBV9, with D maybe TRBD1 (5 bases). V gave up 0 bases and J gave up 3 bases, with 9 bases separating them. This CDR3 contains 14 residues. The germline V gene encodes CDR1 SGDLS and CDR2 YYNGEE. In DNA, the CDR3 is TGTGCCAGCAGCGTAGCGCAGGGTAAAGAGACCCAGTACTTC. Residues: CASSVAQGKETQYF.

The V gene is TRBV7-3, the J gene TRBJ2-2, with a possible D match to TRBD2 (5 bases). Trimming stripped 1 base from V and 5 bases from J, with 11 bases between. The length of the CDR3 is 15 residues. Germline V CDR1 and CDR2: SGHTA, FQGTGA. As DNA, the CDR3 is TGTGCCAGCAGCTTAAGTGCAGCGGTAACCGGGGAGCTGTTTTTT. Translating it yields CASSLSAAVTGELFF.